Here is one T cell receptor (beta chain) with its context. The data stem from a study of blood T cell repertoires in COVID-19. About the study: There were acute and convalescent COVID-19 samples, and they came from the United States, Italy and Spain. Sample material is recorded as cDNA or gDNA derived from T cells, B-cell-depleted T cells, or PBMCs.

Germline V gives CDR1 MDHEN, CDR2 SYDVKM. The CDR3 is 14 residues long. V shed 5 bases and J 7 bases; nucleotides not matched to a gene: 10. Original data processing: It was from reference gene primer amplification that nucleated cell counts were estimated. Method: immunoSEQ multiplex PCR; TCRdb's copy keeps in-frame clones and lacks some. V, J and clone size were drawn from that table, and D and trimming were deduced from the DNA. The data show under 80,000 clones, around 88% seen once. The sample comprised peripheral blood. This TCR came from an older man with active or convalescent COVID-19. J is TRBJ1-2 and V is TRBV28; 7 bases map to TRBD1. The CDR3 DNA is TGTGCCAGCAGTCGGGTCGACAGGGTCGGTGGCTACACCTTC. This translates into CASSRVDRVGGYTF.